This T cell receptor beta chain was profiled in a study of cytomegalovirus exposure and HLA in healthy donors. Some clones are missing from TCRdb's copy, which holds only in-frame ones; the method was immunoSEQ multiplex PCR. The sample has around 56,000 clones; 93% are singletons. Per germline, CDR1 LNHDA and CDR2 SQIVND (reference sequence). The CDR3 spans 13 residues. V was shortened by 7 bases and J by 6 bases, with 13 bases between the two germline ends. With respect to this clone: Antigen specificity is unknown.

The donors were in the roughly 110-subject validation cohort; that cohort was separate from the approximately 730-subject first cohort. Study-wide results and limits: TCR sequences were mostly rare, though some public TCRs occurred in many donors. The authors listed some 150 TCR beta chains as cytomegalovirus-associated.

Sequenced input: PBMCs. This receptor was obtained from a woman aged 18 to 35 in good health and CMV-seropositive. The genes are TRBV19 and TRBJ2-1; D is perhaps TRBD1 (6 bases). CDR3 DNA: TGTGCCAGTACCTCGACAGGCCTCAATGAGCAGTTCTTC. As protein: CASTSTGLNEQFF.